Below are 23 T cell receptor beta chains sequenced from a single sample in a study of blood T cell repertoires in COVID-19. Data came from immunoSEQ multiplex PCR; TCRdb stores just in-frame clones and leaves some out. This table has approximately 41,000 clones, approximately 90% appearing once. Source material: peripheral blood. The receptors come from a woman aged 80 or over with active COVID-19.

The chain employs TRBV2 and TRBJ1-1; D perhaps matches TRBD1 (5 bases). CDR3 length: 15 residues. Germline V gene lookup returns CDR1 SNHLY and CDR2 FYNNEI. V shed 0 bases and J shed 1 base, with 9 bases lying between them. In nucleotides, the CDR3 is TGTGCCAGCAGTGAAGCGGGACTCTCGAACACTGAAGCTTTCTTT. Its protein product is CASSEAGLSNTEAFF.

V and J are TRBV11-2 and TRBJ1-3, with D perhaps matching TRBD1 (5 bases). CDR1 is SGHAT, CDR2 FQNNGV, per germline. The CDR3 is 16 residues long. The V end was cut by 4 bases, the J end by 4 bases, with 17 bases between. CDR3 sequence reads: CASSSNQGTAGNTIYF. The CDR3 DNA is TGTGCCAGCAGCTCAAACCAGGGAACAGCGGGAAACACCATATATTTT.

This clone was seen just once. The J gene is TRBJ1-1, the V gene TRBV19; 9 nucleotides match TRBD1. The CDR3 runs 17 residues. Germline-derived CDR1 and CDR2 are LNHDA and SQIVND (reference sequence). V lost 2 bases and J lost 1; bases outside the gene matches: 8. CDR3 bases: TGTGCCAGTAGTATAAGGTTACAGGGGGCGCAGAACACTGAAGCTTTCTTT. Its protein is CASSIRLQGAQNTEAFF.

This clone was seen just once. The chain links TRBV19 to TRBJ2-6; TRBD1 agrees at 10 bases. V shed 3 bases and J 0 bases; nucleotides not matched to a gene: 5. The length of the CDR3 is 18 residues. Germline V CDR1 and CDR2: LNHDA, SQIVND (reference sequence). The CDR3: CASSMSGQGISGANVLTF. CDR3 sequence (DNA): TGTGCCAGTAGTATGTCGGGACAGGGGATCTCTGGGGCCAACGTCCTGACTTTC.

The rearrangement joins TRBV18 to TRBJ2-6, with D maybe TRBD2 (6 bases). The CDR3 covers 18 residues. Germline V CDR1 and CDR2: KGHSH, LQKENI. V was cut by 2 bases and J by 1 base, with 15 bases left in between. The CDR3 region is CASSPGTPKSSGANVLTF. CDR3 DNA: TGTGCCAGCTCACCAGGGACTCCCAAATCGTCTGGGGCCAACGTCCTGACTTTC.

The CDR3 region has the DNA TGTGCCTGGCGGACAGGAGGTAATTCACCCCTCCACTTT. Amino acid sequence: CAWRTGGNSPLHF. The J gene is TRBJ1-6, the V gene TRBV30; 7 bases map to TRBD1. J gave up 6 bases and V 5 bases, and 4 bases lay outside the gene matches. This CDR3 has 13 amino acids. Germline V lookup: CDR1 GTSNPN, CDR2 SVGIG (reference sequence).

V is TRBV6-1 and J is TRBJ1-2, with 8 bases lining up with TRBD1. Germline V gene data show CDR1 as MNHNS and CDR2 as SASEGT. This CDR3 comprises 15 residues. The trim removed 2 bases at V and 8 bases at J, leaving 10 bases unmatched. For the CDR3, the DNA is TGTGCCAGCAGTGAATGGGCCAGGGGGCTAGAGGGCTACACCTTC. It specifies CASSEWARGLEGYTF.

This rearrangement joins TRBV9 to TRBJ2-5; 7 bases map to TRBD1. From germline, CDR1 is SGDLS and CDR2 YYNGEE. Trimming took 4 bases from V and 5 from J; bases not matched to a gene: 8. There are 14 residues in the CDR3. CDR3 sequence reads: CASSLGQARETQYF. In DNA, the CDR3 is TGTGCCAGCAGCCTCGGACAGGCACGGGAGACCCAGTACTTC.

The rearrangement joins TRBV6-6 to TRBJ2-1; TRBD1 agrees at 7 bases. Germline lookup yields CDR1 MNHNY and CDR2 SVGAGI (reference sequence). The CDR3 consists of 16 residues. V lost 2 bases, J lost 5 bases, and 9 bases stayed unmatched. This chain's CDR3 is CASSYPKGQGDNEQFF. For the CDR3, the DNA is TGTGCCAGCAGTTACCCGAAAGGCCAGGGGGACAATGAGCAGTTCTTC.

The chain combines TRBV19 with TRBJ1-4, with 11 bases identical to TRBD1. With V trimmed by 4 bases and J by 7 bases, 5 bases remained unmatched. The CDR3 consists of 15 residues. Germline CDR1 LNHDA, CDR2 SQIVND (reference sequence). The DNA for the CDR3 is TGTGCCAGTAGTAGGACAGGGGGCGAAGTTGAAAAACTGTTTTTT. Encoded protein: CASSRTGGEVEKLFF.

This chain uses TRBV29-1 with TRBJ2-4; 8 bases match TRBD2. Unmatched junction bases numbered 5, after V lost 4 bases and J lost 6 bases. The germline V gene encodes CDR1 SQVTM and CDR2 ANQGSEA. CDR3 size: 13 residues. The CDR3: CSVAQAGGNIQYF. CDR3 DNA: TGCAGCGTTGCTCAGGCGGGGGGAAACATTCAGTACTTC.

The chain couples TRBV7-9 to TRBJ2-3; no clear D. CDR3 size: 14 residues. Germline values: CDR1 SEHNR, CDR2 FQNEAQ (reference sequence). V lost 1 base, J lost 2 bases, and 7 bases lay in between. CDR3 sequence reads: CASSLVQATDTQYF. For the CDR3, the DNA is TGTGCCAGCAGCTTAGTTCAGGCCACAGATACGCAGTATTTT.

On this clone itself: The junction departs from the called germline gene at one end, perhaps through a read error. The chain employs TRBV5-4 and TRBJ1-6, with D tentatively TRBD1 (5 bases). The CDR3 length is 14 residues. The germline V gene has CDR1 SGHNT and CDR2 YYREEE (reference sequence). The DNA of the CDR3 is TGTGCCAGCACGCGGGGCTCCAATAATTCACCCCTCCACTTT. Translating it yields CASTRGSNNSPLHF.

By share, this clone ranks as medium-sized. The chain uses TRBV6-6 and TRBJ1-1; a possible D gene is TRBD1 (6 bases). The CDR3 consists of 15 residues. Germline V gives CDR1 MNHNY, CDR2 SVGAGI (reference sequence). Between the trimmed V and J ends, which lost 5 bases and 0 bases, there was a span of 13 bases. This chain's CDR3 is CASSTWDTLNTEAFF. The CDR3 bases are TGTGCCAGCAGTACGTGGGACACTTTGAACACTGAAGCTTTCTTT.

The chain employs TRBV19 and TRBJ1-2; no definite D call. V lost 3 bases and J 3 bases, leaving 14 bases between the germline ends. The CDR3 contains 15 residues. Germline values: CDR1 LNHDA, CDR2 SQIVND (reference sequence). The CDR3 DNA is TGTGCCAGTAGTATTCTCCCCAGGATGGACTATGGCTACACCTTC. This codes for CASSILPRMDYGYTF.

The V and J genes are TRBV11-2 and TRBJ2-1, with 11 bases that match TRBD2. This CDR3 has 14 amino acids. CDR1 is SGHAT, CDR2 FQNNGV, per germline. Trimming at V came to 5 bases and at J to 7 bases, leaving 4 bases not matched to a gene. This CDR3 is CASSPLAGGNEQFF. The CDR3 bases are TGTGCCAGCAGCCCCCTAGCGGGGGGTAATGAGCAGTTCTTC.

The V gene is TRBV19, the J gene TRBJ1-2; D remains ambiguous. V lost 10 bases, J lost 4 bases, and 19 bases lay in between. Germline CDR1 and CDR2: LNHDA and SQIVND (reference sequence). The CDR3 sequence is 14 residues long. This chain's CDR3 is CATSQQKSSYGYTF. CDR3 nucleotide sequence: TGTGCCACCTCTCAGCAAAAGTCTAGCTATGGCTACACCTTC.

This clone was seen more than once but under ten times. This sequence joins TRBV7-2 and TRBJ2-2; 10 bases agree with TRBD2. Looked up from germline, CDR1 is SGHTA and CDR2 is FQGNSA. The CDR3 has 17 residues. Unmatched junction bases numbered 7, after V lost 4 bases and J lost 2 bases. Here the CDR3 DNA reads TGTGCCAGCAGCTCCAAGGTAGCGGGGGGTAACACCGGGGAGCTGTTTTTT. It encodes CASSSKVAGGNTGELFF.

The chain combines TRBV7-2 with TRBJ2-5; 8 nucleotides match TRBD2. The junction had 12 bases not matched to a gene; V was cut back by 5 bases and J by 4 bases. Germline V CDR1 and CDR2: SGHTA, FQGNSA. There are 16 residues in the CDR3. CDR3 in amino acids: CASSQGSGGGGETQYF. In DNA form, the CDR3 reads TGTGCCAGCAGCCAGGGCAGCGGGGGCGGGGGAGAGACCCAGTACTTC.

This chain connects TRBV5-1 to TRBJ2-5; TRBD2 is a possible D gene (6 bases). Per the germline V gene, CDR1 is SGHRS and CDR2 is YFSETQ. V was shortened by 0 bases and J by 1 base, with 10 bases between the two germline ends. The CDR3 runs 15 residues. The CDR3 DNA is TGCGCCAGCAGCTTGGATGGACTACCCCAAGAGACCCAGTACTTC. Translated, it gives CASSLDGLPQETQYF.

This sequence joins TRBV9 and TRBJ1-1, with D maybe TRBD1 (6 bases). Germline loops: CDR1 SGDLS, CDR2 YYNGEE. This CDR3 comprises 15 residues. V shed 3 bases and J shed 1 base, with 13 bases lying between them. The CDR3 spells CASSGPGAANTEAFF. The CDR3 DNA sequence: TGTGCCAGCAGCGGACCAGGGGCGGCGAACACTGAAGCTTTCTTT.

This clone has only a few counts. V is TRBV7-2 and J is TRBJ2-2, with 10 bases aligning to TRBD2. The CDR3 is 15 amino acids. The germline CDR1 and CDR2 sequences are SGHTA and FQGNSA. With 1 base clipped from V and 8 bases from J, the junction kept 4 bases outside the gene matches. The CDR3 DNA follows: TGTGCCAGCAGCTTAGTGCTAGCGGGGGCAGGGGAGCTGTTTTTT. As protein: CASSLVLAGAGELFF.

The chain recombines TRBV28 with TRBJ2-7, with 9 bases matching TRBD2. Trimming took 2 bases from V and 2 from J; bases not matched to a gene: 4. The CDR3 loop spans 15 amino acids. Germline lookup yields CDR1 MDHEN and CDR2 SYDVKM. The CDR3 spells CASSLIGGGAYEQYF. The CDR3 nucleotides read TGTGCCAGCAGTTTAATCGGCGGGGGGGCCTACGAGCAGTACTTC.